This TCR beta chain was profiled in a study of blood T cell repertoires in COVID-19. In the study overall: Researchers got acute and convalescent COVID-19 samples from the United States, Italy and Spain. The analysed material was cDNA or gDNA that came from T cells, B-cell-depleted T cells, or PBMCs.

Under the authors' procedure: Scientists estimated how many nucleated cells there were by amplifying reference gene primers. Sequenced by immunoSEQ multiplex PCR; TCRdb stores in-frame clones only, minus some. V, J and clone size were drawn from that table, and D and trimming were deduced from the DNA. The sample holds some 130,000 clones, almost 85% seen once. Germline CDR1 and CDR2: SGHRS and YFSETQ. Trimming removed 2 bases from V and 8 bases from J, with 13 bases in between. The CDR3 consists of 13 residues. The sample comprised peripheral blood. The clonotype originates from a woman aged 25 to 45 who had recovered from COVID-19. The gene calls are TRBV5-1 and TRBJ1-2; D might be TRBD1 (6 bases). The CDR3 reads CASSFYRDIGYTF. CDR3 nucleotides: TGCGCCAGCAGCTTCTACCGGGACATAGGCTACACCTTC.